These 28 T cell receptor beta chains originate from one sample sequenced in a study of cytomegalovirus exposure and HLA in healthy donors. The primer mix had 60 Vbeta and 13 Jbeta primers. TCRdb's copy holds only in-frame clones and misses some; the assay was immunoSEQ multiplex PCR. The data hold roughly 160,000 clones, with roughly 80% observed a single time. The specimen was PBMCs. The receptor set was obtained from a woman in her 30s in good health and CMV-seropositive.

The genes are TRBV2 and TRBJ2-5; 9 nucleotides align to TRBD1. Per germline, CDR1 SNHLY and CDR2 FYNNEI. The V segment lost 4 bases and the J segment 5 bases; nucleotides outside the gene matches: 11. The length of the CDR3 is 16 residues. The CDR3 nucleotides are TGTGCCAGCAGTGGCTCCTACAGGGGGCGGCGGGAGACCCAGTACTTC. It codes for CASSGSYRGRRETQYF. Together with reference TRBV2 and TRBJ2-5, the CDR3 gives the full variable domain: EPEVTQTPSHQVTQMGQEVILRCVPISNHLYFYWYRQILGQKVEFLVSFYNNEISEKSEIFDDQFSVERPDGSNFTLKIRSTKLEDSAMYFCASSGSYRGRRETQYFGPGTRLLVL.

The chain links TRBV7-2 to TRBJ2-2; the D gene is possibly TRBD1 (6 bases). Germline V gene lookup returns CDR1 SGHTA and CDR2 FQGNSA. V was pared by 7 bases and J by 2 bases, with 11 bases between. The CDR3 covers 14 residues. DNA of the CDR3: TGTGCCAGCACCAAGGACAGCAACACCGGGGAGCTGTTTTTT. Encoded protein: CASTKDSNTGELFF.

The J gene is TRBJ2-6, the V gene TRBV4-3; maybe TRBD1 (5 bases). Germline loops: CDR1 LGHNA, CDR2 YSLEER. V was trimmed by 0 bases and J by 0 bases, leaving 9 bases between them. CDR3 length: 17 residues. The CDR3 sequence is CASSQELDSSGANVLTF. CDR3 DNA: TGCGCCAGCAGCCAAGAGCTCGACAGCTCTGGGGCCAACGTCCTGACTTTC.

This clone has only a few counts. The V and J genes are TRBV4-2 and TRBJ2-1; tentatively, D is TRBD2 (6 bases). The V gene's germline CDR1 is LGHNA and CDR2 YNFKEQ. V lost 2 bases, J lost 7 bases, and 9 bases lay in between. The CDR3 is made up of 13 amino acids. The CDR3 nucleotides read TGTGCCAGCAGCCAATTCCGGGGGAATGAGCAGTTCTTC. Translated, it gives CASSQFRGNEQFF.

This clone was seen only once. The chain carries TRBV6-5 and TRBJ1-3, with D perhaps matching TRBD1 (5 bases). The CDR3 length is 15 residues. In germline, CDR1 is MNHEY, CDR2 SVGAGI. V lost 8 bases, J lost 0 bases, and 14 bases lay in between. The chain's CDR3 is CASADTTLSGNTIYF. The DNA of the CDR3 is TGTGCCAGCGCGGACACCACGCTCTCTGGAAACACCATATATTTT.

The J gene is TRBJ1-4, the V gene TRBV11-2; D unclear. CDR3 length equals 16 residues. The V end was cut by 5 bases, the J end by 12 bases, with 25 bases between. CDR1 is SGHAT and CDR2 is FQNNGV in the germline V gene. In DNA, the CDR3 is TGTGCCAGCAGCCACATGGGCTCAGTAAAACTTCCGGAACTGTTTTTT. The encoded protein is CASSHMGSVKLPELFF.

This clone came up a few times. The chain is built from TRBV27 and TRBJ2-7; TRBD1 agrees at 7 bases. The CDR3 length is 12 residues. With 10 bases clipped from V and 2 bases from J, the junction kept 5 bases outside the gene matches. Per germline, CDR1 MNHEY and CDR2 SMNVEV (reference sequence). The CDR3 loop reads CATKGQPYEQYF. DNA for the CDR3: TGTGCCACCAAGGGACAGCCCTACGAGCAGTACTTC.

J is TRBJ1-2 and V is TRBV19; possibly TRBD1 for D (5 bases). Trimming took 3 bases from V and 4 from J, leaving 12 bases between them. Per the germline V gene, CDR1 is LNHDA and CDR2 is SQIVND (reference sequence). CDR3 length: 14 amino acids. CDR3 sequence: CASSMSEGLYGYTF. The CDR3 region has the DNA TGTGCCAGTAGTATGTCTGAGGGACTCTATGGCTACACCTTC.

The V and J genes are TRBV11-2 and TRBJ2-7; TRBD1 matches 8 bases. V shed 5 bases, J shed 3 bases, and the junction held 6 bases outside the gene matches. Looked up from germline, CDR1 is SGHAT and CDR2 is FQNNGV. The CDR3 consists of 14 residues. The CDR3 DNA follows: TGTGCCAGCAGCGTAGGACAGGGTGGCTACGAGCAGTACTTC. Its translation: CASSVGQGGYEQYF.

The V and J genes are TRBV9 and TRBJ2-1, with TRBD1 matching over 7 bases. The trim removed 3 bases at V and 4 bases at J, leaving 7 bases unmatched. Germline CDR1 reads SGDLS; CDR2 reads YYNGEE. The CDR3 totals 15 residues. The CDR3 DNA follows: TGTGCCAGCAGCGGAGGGGGCTTTGGGTACAATGAGCAGTTCTTC. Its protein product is CASSGGGFGYNEQFF. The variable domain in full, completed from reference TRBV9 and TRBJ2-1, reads DSGVTQTPKHLITATGQRVTLRCSPRSGDLSVYWYQQSLDQGLQFLIQYYNGEERAKGNILERFSAQQFPDLHSELNLSSLELGDSALYFCASSGGGFGYNEQFFGPGTRLTVL.

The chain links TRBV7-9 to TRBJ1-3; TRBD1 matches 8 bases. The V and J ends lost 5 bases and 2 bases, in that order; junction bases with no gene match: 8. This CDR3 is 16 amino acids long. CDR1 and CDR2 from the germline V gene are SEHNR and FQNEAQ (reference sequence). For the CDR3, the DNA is TGTGCCAGCAGCCCCCGGGACAGGAATCCTGGAAACACCATATATTTT. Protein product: CASSPRDRNPGNTIYF.

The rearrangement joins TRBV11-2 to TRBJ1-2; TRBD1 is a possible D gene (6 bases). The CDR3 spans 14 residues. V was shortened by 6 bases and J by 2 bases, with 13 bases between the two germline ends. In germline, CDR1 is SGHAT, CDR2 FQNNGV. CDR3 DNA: TGTGCCAGCAGACGGACAGACCTAAACTATGGCTACACCTTC. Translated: CASRRTDLNYGYTF. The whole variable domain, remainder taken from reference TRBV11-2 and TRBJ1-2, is EAGVAQSPRYKIIEKRQSVAFWCNPISGHATLYWYQQILGQGPKLLIQFQNNGVVDDSQLPKDRFSAERLKGVDSTLKIQPAKLEDSAVYLCASRRTDLNYGYTFGSGTRLTVV.

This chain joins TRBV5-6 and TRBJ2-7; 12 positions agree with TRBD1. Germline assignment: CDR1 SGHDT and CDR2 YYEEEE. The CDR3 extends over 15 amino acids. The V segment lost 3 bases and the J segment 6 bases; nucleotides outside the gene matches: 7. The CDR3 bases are TGTGCCAGCAGCTGGATAGGGACAGGGGGCGCCGAGCAGTACTTC. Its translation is CASSWIGTGGAEQYF.

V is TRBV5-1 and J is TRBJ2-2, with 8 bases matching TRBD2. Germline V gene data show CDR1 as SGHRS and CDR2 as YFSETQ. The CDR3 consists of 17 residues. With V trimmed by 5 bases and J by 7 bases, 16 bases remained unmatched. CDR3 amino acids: CASSSIPLAGHRGELFF. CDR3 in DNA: TGCGCCAGCAGTTCAATACCTCTAGCGGGCCACCGCGGGGAGCTGTTTTTT.

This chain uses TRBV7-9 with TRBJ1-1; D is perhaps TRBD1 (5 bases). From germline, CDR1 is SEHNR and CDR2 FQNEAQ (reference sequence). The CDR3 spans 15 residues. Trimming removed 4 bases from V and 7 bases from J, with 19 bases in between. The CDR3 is CASSSSLGLSGEAFF. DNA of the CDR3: TGTGCCAGCAGCTCATCGCTGGGACTCTCAGGTGAAGCTTTCTTT.

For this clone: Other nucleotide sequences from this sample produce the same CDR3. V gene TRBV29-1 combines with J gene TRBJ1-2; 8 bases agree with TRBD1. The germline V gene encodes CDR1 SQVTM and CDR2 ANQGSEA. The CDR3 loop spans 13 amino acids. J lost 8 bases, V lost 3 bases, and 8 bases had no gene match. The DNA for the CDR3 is TGCAGCGTTGACCCAGGGGGCGAGTTGGGCTACACCTTC. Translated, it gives CSVDPGGELGYTF.

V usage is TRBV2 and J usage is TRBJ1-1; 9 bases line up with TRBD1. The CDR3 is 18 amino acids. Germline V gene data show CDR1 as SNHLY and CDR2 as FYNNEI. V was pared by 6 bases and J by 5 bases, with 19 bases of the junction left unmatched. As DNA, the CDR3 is TGTGCCAGCAGGAGGGGGGGGACAGGGTCGCAAGTTAGGACTGAAGCTTTCTTT. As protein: CASRRGGTGSQVRTEAFF.

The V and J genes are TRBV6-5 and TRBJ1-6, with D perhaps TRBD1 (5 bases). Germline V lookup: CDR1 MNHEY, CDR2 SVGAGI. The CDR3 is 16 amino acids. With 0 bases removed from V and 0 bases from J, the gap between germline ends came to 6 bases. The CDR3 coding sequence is TGTGCCAGCAGTTACTCGACAGCCTCCTATAATTCACCCCTCCACTTT. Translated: CASSYSTASYNSPLHF.

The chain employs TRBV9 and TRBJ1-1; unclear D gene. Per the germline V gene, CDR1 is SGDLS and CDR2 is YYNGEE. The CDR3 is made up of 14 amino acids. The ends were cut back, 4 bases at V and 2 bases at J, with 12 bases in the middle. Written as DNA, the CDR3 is TGTGCCAGCAGCCGGGAGGCAGCAAACACTGAAGCTTTCTTT. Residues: CASSREAANTEAFF.

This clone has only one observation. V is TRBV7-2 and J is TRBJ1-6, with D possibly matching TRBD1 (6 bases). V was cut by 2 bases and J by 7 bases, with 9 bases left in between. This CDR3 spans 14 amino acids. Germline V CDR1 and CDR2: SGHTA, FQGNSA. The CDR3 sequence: CASSLNRANSPLHF. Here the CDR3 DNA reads TGTGCCAGCAGCTTAAACAGGGCGAATTCACCCCTCCACTTT.

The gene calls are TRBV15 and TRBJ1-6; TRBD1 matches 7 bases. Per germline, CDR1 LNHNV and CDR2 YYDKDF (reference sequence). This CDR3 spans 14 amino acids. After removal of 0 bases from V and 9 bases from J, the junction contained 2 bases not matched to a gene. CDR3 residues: CATSRDRTGSPLHF. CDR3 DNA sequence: TGTGCCACCAGCAGAGATAGGACAGGTTCACCCCTCCACTTT.

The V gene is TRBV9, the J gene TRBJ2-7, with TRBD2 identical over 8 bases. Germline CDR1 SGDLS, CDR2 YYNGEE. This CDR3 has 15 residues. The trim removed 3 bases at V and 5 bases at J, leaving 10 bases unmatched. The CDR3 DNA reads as TGTGCCAGCAGCGAATCCGGGGGGGGGCCACACGAGCAGTACTTC. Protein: CASSESGGGPHEQYF.

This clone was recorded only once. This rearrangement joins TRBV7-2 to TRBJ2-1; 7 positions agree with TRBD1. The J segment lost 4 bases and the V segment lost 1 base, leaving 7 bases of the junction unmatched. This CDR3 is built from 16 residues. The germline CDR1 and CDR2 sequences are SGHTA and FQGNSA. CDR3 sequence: CASSLVGGAGYNEQFF. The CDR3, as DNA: TGTGCCAGCAGCTTAGTAGGGGGCGCTGGGTACAATGAGCAGTTCTTC.

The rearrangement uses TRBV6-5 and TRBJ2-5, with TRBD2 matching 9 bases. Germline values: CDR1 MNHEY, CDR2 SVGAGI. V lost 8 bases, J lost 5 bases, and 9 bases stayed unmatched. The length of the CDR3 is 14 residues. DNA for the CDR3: TGTGCCAGCCACCGGGCGGGGGGGTTCGAGACCCAGTACTTC. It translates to CASHRAGGFETQYF.

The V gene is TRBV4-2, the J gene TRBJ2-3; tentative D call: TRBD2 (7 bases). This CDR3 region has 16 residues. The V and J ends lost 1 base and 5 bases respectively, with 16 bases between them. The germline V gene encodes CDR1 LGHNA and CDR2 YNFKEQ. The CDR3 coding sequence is TGTGCCAGCAGCCAAGTACGGGGGGCCTGGGGAGATACGCAGTATTTT. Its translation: CASSQVRGAWGDTQYF.

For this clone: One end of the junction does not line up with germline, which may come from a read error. The CDR3 spells CSSRSGNTIYF. The CDR3 nucleotides are TGTTCCAGCCGCTCTGGAAACACCATATATTTT. This chain links TRBV7-9 with TRBJ1-3; D call uncertain. This CDR3 is built from 11 residues. Germline assignment: CDR1 SEHNR and CDR2 FQNEAQ (reference sequence).

The CDR3 sequence is CASSLGGEKLFF. CDR3 coding DNA: TGTGCCAGCAGCTTGGGAGGGGAAAAACTGTTTTTT. The V gene is TRBV5-4, the J gene TRBJ1-4; D call uncertain. Trimming removed 0 bases from V and 8 bases from J, with 5 bases in between. Germline CDR1 reads SGHNT; CDR2 reads YYREEE (reference sequence). The CDR3 consists of 12 residues.

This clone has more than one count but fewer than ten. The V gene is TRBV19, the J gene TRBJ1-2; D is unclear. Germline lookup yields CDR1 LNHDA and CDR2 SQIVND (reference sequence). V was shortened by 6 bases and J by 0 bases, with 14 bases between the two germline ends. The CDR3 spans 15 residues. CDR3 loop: CASRIRGGANYGYTF. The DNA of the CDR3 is TGTGCCAGTAGGATCAGAGGCGGAGCTAACTATGGCTACACCTTC.